This T cell receptor beta chain was profiled in a study of shared clonotypes between healthy human individuals. V lost 6 bases and J lost 2; bases outside the gene matches: 4. This CDR3 spans 14 amino acids. CDR1 and CDR2 from the germline V gene are MNHNY and SVGAGI (reference sequence). About this clone: Its antigen is still unknown.

Study-wide findings and caveats: It was only blood that was sampled, and tissue repertoires likely differ. Richness estimates generally favored naive over memory subsets. Clonotypes not shared had lower generation probabilities than those common to all four donors.

The study ran the assay at deep level. Assay used: immunoSEQ multiplex PCR; TCRdb lists only in-frame clones, some missing. This sample carries about 2.3 million clones, about nine tenths of them seen once, and the ten largest clones take around 0.35%. The chain combines TRBV6-6 with TRBJ2-3, with 8 bases aligning to TRBD1. The origin of this receptor is a man in his late teens or twenties in good health. Some clones in this sample may be carry-over from other donors' samples. What was sequenced was naive CD4+ T cells from PBMCs. The sample's subset: CD45RA+ positively selected. CDR3 nucleotide sequence: TGTGCCAGCAGCGACAGGGGAGACACAGATACGCAGTATTTT. Its translation is CASSDRGDTDTQYF.